The clone carrying this TCR beta chain was seen only a few times. The antigen remains undetermined. The sample belongs to a study of quantifying T cell responses using KT2 cells. In the study overall: Reverse transcription used primers in the TCR alpha and beta constant regions.

General study points: Even the lowest spike-in, about one KT2 cell per 100,000 PBMC, yielded detectable KT2 sequences.

Germline V gene lookup returns CDR1 SGHTA and CDR2 FQGTGA. J gave up 4 bases and V 5 bases, and 9 bases lay outside the gene matches. This CDR3 has 15 residues. Each cDNA got a UMI-containing oligo ligated at its 3' end. An equimolar mix of RC1.1 and RC1.2 primed the beta chain across TRBC1 and TRBC2. TCRdb re-derived calls from the UMI-ligation and nested PCR reads in MiXCR, one entry per CDR3 protein. The sample contains tens of thousands of distinct CDR3 sequences, under 13% of which appear only once. The clonotype originates from a human donor. V usage is TRBV7-3 and J usage is TRBJ2-7, with 9 bases that match TRBD1. Sequenced: PBMCs spiked with cells of the T cell clone KT2. The CDR3 bases are TGTGCCAGCAGCCTTGGACAGGGGCCGGGATACGAGCAGTACTTC. As protein: CASSLGQGPGYEQYF. Full variable domain (rest looked up from reference TRBV7-3 and TRBJ2-7): GAGVSQTPSNKVTEKGKYVELRCDPISGHTALYWYRQSLGQGPEFLIYFQGTGAADDSGLPNDRFFAVRPEGSVSTLKIQRTERGDSAVYLCASSLGQGPGYEQYFGPGTRLTVT.